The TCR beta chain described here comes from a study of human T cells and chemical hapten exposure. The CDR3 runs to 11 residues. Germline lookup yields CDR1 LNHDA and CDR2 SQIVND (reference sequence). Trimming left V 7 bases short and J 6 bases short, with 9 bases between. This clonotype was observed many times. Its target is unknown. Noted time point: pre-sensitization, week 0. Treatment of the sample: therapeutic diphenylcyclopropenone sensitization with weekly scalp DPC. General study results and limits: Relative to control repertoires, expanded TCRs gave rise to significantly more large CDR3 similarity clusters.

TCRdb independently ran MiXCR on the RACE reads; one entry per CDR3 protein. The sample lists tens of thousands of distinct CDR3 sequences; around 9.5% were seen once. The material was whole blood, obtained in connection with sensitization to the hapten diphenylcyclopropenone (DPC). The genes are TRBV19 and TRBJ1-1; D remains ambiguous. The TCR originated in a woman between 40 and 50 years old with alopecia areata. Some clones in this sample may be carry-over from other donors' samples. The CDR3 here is CASTEGPEAFF. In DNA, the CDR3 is TGTGCCAGTACTGAGGGCCCTGAAGCTTTCTTT.